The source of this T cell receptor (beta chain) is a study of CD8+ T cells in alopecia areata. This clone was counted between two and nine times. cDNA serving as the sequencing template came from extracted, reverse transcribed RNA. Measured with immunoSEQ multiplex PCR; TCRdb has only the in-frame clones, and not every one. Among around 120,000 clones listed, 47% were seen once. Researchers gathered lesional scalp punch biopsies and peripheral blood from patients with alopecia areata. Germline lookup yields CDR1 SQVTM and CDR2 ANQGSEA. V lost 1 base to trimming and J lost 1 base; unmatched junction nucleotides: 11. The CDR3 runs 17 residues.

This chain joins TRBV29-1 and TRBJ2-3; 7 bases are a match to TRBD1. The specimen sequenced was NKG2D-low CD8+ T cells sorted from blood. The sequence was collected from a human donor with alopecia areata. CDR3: CSVEALIGTAGTDTQYF. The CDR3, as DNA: TGCAGCGTTGAAGCCCTAATTGGGACAGCCGGCACAGATACGCAGTATTTT.